Listed here is a single TCR beta chain. The antigen is not known. Its ends do not fully match the called genes, so a read error is possible. Source study methods: Differences in CDR3 between clinicopathological groups were drawn on to build a classifier intended to discriminate distant-metastatic papillary thyroid cancer patients. TCRdb re-called the PCR reads with MiXCR. TCRdb, not the original authors, processed these V and J calls. Of roughly 89,000 clones detected, approximately 12% appear once; the ten largest clones hold more than 7%. The entire patient cohort was treatment-naive prior to thyroid surgery. The data are from a study of metastatic and nonmetastatic thyroid tumors. Background on the study: Malignant and benign thyroid patients had repertoires compared in peripheral blood and tumor or nodule tissue.

The CDR3 contains 15 residues. CDR1 is SGHNT and CDR2 is YENEEA in the germline V gene. Study outcomes and limitations: Patients with malignant thyroid tumors reportedly had significantly higher TCR beta diversity than those with benign nodules, in blood and tumor.

The rearrangement uses TRBV11-3 and TRBJ2-7; TRBD1 is a possible D gene (5 bases). The sequencing sample was made of tumor tissue. This TCR derives from a female donor with papillary thyroid cancer or a benign thyroid nodule (not recorded which). Some clones in this sample may be carry-over from other donors' samples. CDR3 DNA sequence: TGTGCCAGCATCTTAGTTTCCAGGGTCTCCTACGAGCAGTACTTC. This encodes CASILVSRVSYEQYF. The complete variable domain, with remaining parts taken from reference TRBV11-3 and TRBJ2-7, reads EAGVVQSPRYKIIEKKQPVAFWCNPISGHNTLYWYLQNLGQGPELLIRYENEEAVDDSQLPKDRFSAERLKGVDSTLKIQPAELGDSAVYLCASILVSRVSYEQYFGPGTRLTVT.